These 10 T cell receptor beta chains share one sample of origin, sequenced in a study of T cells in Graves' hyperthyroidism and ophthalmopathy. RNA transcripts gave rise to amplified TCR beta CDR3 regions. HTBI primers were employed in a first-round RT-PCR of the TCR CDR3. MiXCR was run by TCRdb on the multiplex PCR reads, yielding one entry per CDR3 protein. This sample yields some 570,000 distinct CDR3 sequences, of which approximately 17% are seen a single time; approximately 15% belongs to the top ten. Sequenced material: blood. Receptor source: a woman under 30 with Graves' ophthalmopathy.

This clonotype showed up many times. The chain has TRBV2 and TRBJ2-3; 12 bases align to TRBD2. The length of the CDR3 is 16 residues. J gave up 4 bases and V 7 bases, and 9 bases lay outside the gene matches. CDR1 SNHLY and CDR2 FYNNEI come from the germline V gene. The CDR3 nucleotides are TGTGCCAGCACCGAGCTAGCGGGAGGGCCCTCAGATACGCAGTATTTT. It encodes CASTELAGGPSDTQYF.

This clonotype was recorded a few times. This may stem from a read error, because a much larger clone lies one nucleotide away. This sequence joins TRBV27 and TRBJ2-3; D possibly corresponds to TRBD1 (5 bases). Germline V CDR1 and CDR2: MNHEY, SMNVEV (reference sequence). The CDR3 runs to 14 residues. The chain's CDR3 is CASSLGQSTDAQYF. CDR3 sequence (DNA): TGTGCCAGCAGTTTGGGGCAGAGCACAGATGCGCAGTATTTT.

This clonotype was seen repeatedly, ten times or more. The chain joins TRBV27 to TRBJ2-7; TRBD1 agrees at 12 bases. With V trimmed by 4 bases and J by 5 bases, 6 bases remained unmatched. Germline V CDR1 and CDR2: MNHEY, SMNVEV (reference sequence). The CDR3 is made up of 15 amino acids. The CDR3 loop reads CASSSLGTGGNEQYF. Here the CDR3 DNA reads TGTGCCAGCAGTTCCCTTGGGACAGGGGGCAACGAGCAGTACTTC.

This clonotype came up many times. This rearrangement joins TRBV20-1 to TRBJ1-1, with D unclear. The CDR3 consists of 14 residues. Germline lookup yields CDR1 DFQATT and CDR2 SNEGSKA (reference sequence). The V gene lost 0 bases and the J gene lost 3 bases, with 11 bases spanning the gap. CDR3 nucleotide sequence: TGCAGTGCTAGAGACTTCAATGGGGACACTGAAGCTTTCTTT. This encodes CSARDFNGDTEAFF.

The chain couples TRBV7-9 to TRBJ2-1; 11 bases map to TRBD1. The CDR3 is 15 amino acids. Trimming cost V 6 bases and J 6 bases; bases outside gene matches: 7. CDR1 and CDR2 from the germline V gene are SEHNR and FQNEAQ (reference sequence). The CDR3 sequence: CASSQDRGRLNEQFF. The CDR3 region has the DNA TGTGCCAGCAGTCAGGACAGGGGGCGCCTCAATGAGCAGTTCTTC.

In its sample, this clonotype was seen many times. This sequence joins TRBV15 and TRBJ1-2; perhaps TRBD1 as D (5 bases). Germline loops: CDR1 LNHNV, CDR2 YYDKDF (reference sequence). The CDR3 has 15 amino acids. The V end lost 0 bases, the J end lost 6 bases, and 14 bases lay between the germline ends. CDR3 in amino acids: CATSRDRGRVNGYTF. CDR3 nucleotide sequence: TGTGCCACCAGCAGAGATCGAGGCAGGGTCAATGGCTACACCTTC.

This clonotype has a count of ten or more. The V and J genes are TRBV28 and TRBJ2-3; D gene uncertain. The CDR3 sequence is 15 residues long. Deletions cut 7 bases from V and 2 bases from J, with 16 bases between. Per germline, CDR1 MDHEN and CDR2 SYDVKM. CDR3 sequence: CASTLAPQVTDTQYF. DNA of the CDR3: TGTGCCAGCACCCTGGCCCCTCAGGTCACAGATACGCAGTATTTT.

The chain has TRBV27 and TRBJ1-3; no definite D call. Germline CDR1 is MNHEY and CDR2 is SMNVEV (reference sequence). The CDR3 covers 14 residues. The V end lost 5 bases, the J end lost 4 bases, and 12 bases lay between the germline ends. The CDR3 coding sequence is TGTGCCAGCAGTCGTGGCTCGACCGGAAACACCATATATTTT. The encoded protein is CASSRGSTGNTIYF.

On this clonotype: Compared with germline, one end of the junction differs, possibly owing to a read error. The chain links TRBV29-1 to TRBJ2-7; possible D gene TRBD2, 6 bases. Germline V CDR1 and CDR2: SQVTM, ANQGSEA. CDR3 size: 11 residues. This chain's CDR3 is CSVTSSDEQYF. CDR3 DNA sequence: TGCAGCGTTACTAGCTCCGACGAGCAGTACTTC.

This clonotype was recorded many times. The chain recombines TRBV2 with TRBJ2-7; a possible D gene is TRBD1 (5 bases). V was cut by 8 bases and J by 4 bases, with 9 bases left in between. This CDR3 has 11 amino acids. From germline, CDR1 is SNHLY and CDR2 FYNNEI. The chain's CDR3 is CASGRQYEQYF. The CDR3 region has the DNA TGTGCCAGCGGCAGACAGTACGAGCAGTACTTC.